The 5 T cell receptor beta chains given below trace back to one sample, sequenced in a study of patients and donors after allogeneic stem cell transplantation. MiXCR, run by TCRdb on the RT-PCR reads, gives a single entry per CDR3 protein. The sample lists about a million distinct CDR3 sequences, about a sixth occurring once. The source material was blood, either unsorted or a sorted T cell fraction (not recorded which). The receptors were sampled from a human donor who was either an allogeneic HSCT recipient or a stem cell or donor lymphocyte infusion donor (not recorded which). It is not recorded whose cells these are; they may come from a transplant donor.

This clonotype was counted at least ten times. The genes are TRBV20-1 and TRBJ2-1; no clear D gene. Trimming removed 4 bases at V and 0 bases at J, with 7 bases between. The germline V gene encodes CDR1 DFQATT and CDR2 SNEGSKA (reference sequence). The CDR3 contains 13 residues. CDR3 DNA sequence: TGCAGTGCTATCACTCGCTCCTACAATGAGCAGTTCTTC. This gives the protein CSAITRSYNEQFF.

The sample holds many counts of this clonotype. The rearrangement joins TRBV28 to TRBJ1-2; weak D call: TRBD1 (5 bases). CDR1 is MDHEN, CDR2 SYDVKM, per germline. The V gene lost 8 bases and the J gene lost 4 bases, with 8 bases spanning the gap. This CDR3 has 11 amino acids. CDR3 sequence reads: CASQDIYGYTF. Here the CDR3 DNA reads TGTGCCAGCCAGGACATCTATGGCTACACCTTC.

In this sample, this clonotype turned up a few times. The chain links TRBV5-1 to TRBJ2-5; 9 positions agree with TRBD2. After removal of 3 bases from V and 2 bases from J, the junction contained 14 bases not matched to a gene. This CDR3 region has 18 residues. The germline V gene has CDR1 SGHRS and CDR2 YFSETQ. The CDR3 protein is CASSSGLAGLIYQETQYF. The CDR3 DNA sequence: TGCGCCAGCAGCTCGGGCCTAGCGGGGCTTATATATCAAGAGACCCAGTACTTC.

This clonotype was detected only a few times. This chain joins TRBV30 and TRBJ1-1, with D hard to call. Deletions cut 4 bases from V and 1 base from J, with 13 bases between. CDR3 length: 14 amino acids. CDR1 is GTSNPN and CDR2 is SVGIG in the germline V gene (reference sequence). The CDR3 region is CAWKSGVGNTEAFF. CDR3 nucleotide sequence: TGTGCCTGGAAGTCCGGGGTGGGGAACACTGAAGCTTTCTTT. Complete variable domain (other parts from reference TRBV30 and TRBJ1-1): SQTIHQWPATLVQPVGSPLSLECTVEGTSNPNLYWYRQAAGRGLQLLFYSVGIGQISSEVPQNLSASRPQDRQFILSSKKLLLSDSGFYLCAWKSGVGNTEAFFGQGTRLTVV.

The chain has TRBV12-3 or TRBV12-4 and TRBJ1-1, with 7 bases matching TRBD1. The CDR3 is 13 amino acids. With V trimmed by 5 bases and J by 7 bases, 7 bases remained unmatched. The DNA for the CDR3 is TGTGCCAGCAGTCTTCGGACAGGATATGAAGCTTTCTTT. It specifies CASSLRTGYEAFF.